Each of the 14 T cell receptor beta chains below was sequenced from the same sample in a study of blood T cell repertoires in COVID-19. Produced via immunoSEQ multiplex PCR; TCRdb's table is partial and in-frame only. The table includes about 39,000 clones, just over 90% detected once. Sequenced: peripheral blood. All receptors derive from a man aged 50-59 years with active COVID-19.

This clone has only a few counts. This chain links TRBV6-6 with TRBJ2-7, with D perhaps TRBD2 (6 bases). Germline V CDR1 and CDR2: MNHNY, SVGAGI (reference sequence). Trimming stripped 8 bases from V and 4 bases from J, with 9 bases between. The CDR3 loop spans 11 amino acids. In DNA form, the CDR3 reads TGTGCCAGCGGGCGGGGATACGAGCAGTACTTC. Its protein product is CASGRGYEQYF.

The chain couples TRBV19 to TRBJ1-5, with TRBD1 as a possible D gene (5 bases). Germline V CDR1 and CDR2: LNHDA, SQIVND (reference sequence). The CDR3 is made up of 17 amino acids. V was clipped by 10 bases and J by 2 bases, with 24 bases between them. Here the CDR3 reads CATSGRGWGLGNQPQHF. In DNA form, the CDR3 reads TGTGCCACCTCTGGGAGGGGTTGGGGACTTGGCAATCAGCCCCAGCATTTT.

The chain employs TRBV30 and TRBJ1-2, with a tentative D call TRBD1 (5 bases). Between the trimmed V and J ends, which lost 2 bases and 3 bases, there was a span of 13 bases. Germline lookup yields CDR1 GTSNPN and CDR2 SVGIG (reference sequence). This CDR3 has 14 amino acids. In DNA, the CDR3 is TGTGCCTGGAGTAGGGACTCGGAGGACTATGGCTACACCTTC. This sequence encodes CAWSRDSEDYGYTF. The whole variable domain, remainder taken from reference TRBV30 and TRBJ1-2, is SQTIHQWPATLVQPVGSPLSLECTVEGTSNPNLYWYRQAAGRGLQLLFYSVGIGQISSEVPQNLSASRPQDRQFILSSKKLLLSDSGFYLCAWSRDSEDYGYTFGSGTRLTVV.

This clone was observed a single time. The genes are TRBV30 and TRBJ1-1; 12 bases fit TRBD1. The CDR3 is 15 amino acids. V lost 1 base, J lost 5 bases, and 5 bases stayed unmatched. Per the germline V gene, CDR1 is GTSNPN and CDR2 is SVGIG (reference sequence). This CDR3 reads CAWSAWDRGRTEAFF. CDR3 bases: TGTGCCTGGAGTGCTTGGGACAGGGGGCGAACTGAAGCTTTCTTT.

The rearrangement joins TRBV12-5 to TRBJ2-1; TRBD1 matches 9 bases. J gave up 6 bases and V 0 bases, and 12 bases lay outside the gene matches. Germline V gives CDR1 LGHNT, CDR2 FRNRAP. The length of the CDR3 is 18 residues. CDR3 sequence (DNA): TGTGCTAGTGGTTTGGTACTTGGACAGGGGCTATCTAGCAATGAGCAGTTCTTC. Translation: CASGLVLGQGLSSNEQFF.

The chain carries TRBV3-1 (or the pseudogene TRBV3-2) and TRBJ2-3, with 11 nucleotides matching TRBD2. Per the germline V gene, CDR1 is LGHDT and CDR2 is YNNKEL (reference sequence). V trimming: 7 bases; J trimming: 2 bases; junction bases outside the gene matches: 5. CDR3 length: 15 residues. CDR3 nucleotides: TGTGCCAGCACCACTAGCGGGGGTTTCACAGATACGCAGTATTTT. Residues: CASTTSGGFTDTQYF.

This chain joins TRBV5-1 and TRBJ2-3; the D gene is possibly TRBD2 (7 bases). Germline loops: CDR1 SGHRS, CDR2 YFSETQ. CDR3 length: 15 amino acids. The ends were cut back, 2 bases at V and 4 bases at J, with 14 bases in the middle. DNA for the CDR3: TGCGCCAGCAGCTTTGGGGGGGGCCCCCCAGATACGCAGTATTTT. It encodes CASSFGGGPPDTQYF.

This clone was seen once. The rearrangement uses TRBV7-2 and TRBJ2-7; 8 bases are shared with TRBD2. V was pared by 3 bases and J by 5 bases, with 6 bases of the junction left unmatched. The CDR3 is 14 amino acids. Germline CDR1 SGHTA, CDR2 FQGNSA. CDR3 region: CASSFDRTSNEQYF. The CDR3 DNA reads TGTGCCAGCAGCTTCGATAGGACTAGCAACGAGCAGTACTTC.

The chain joins TRBV2 to TRBJ1-2, with D unclear. Trimming shortened V by 7 bases and J by 5 bases, and 20 bases separated the two germline ends. Germline V lookup: CDR1 SNHLY, CDR2 FYNNEI. This CDR3 is 15 amino acids long. The DNA of the CDR3 is TGTGCCAGCACCGAGGGAGTAGGCGGCCAGTATGGCTACACCTTC. This sequence encodes CASTEGVGGQYGYTF.

This rearrangement joins TRBV19 to TRBJ1-2; the D is unclear. Trimming left V 5 bases short and J 5 bases short, with 18 bases between. Germline CDR1 LNHDA, CDR2 SQIVND (reference sequence). The CDR3 has 15 amino acids. In nucleotides, the CDR3 is TGTGCCAGTAGTGTGTACACGGGCCGACTATATGGCTACACCTTC. Amino acid sequence: CASSVYTGRLYGYTF.

V gene TRBV3-1 (or the pseudogene TRBV3-2) combines with J gene TRBJ1-2; no clear D gene. CDR1 is LGHDT, CDR2 YNNKEL, per germline (reference sequence). Trimming left V 8 bases short and J 2 bases short, with 9 bases between. This CDR3 has 12 amino acids. Written as DNA, the CDR3 is TGTGCCAGCCGCGGACTCAACTATGGCTACACCTTC. Translating it yields CASRGLNYGYTF.

The chain links TRBV2 to TRBJ2-2; D is ambiguous. This CDR3 has 14 amino acids. V gave up 2 bases and J gave up 2 bases, with 6 bases separating them. CDR1 and CDR2 (germline): SNHLY, FYNNEI. CDR3 protein: CASSEQHNTGELFF. CDR3 coding DNA: TGTGCCAGCAGTGAACAACACAACACCGGGGAGCTGTTTTTT.

The rearrangement joins TRBV19 to TRBJ1-1; a possible D gene is TRBD1 (6 bases). Germline CDR1 LNHDA, CDR2 SQIVND (reference sequence). V shed 1 base and J shed 3 bases, with 9 bases lying between them. The CDR3 length is 14 residues. The CDR3, as DNA: TGTGCCAGTAGTATAGGGGGGGGCCACACTGAAGCTTTCTTT. Protein sequence: CASSIGGGHTEAFF.

There are a few counts of this clone. This chain links TRBV7-3 with TRBJ2-1; 9 bases match TRBD2. Per germline, CDR1 SGHTA and CDR2 FQGTGA. The CDR3 is made up of 14 amino acids. Unmatched junction bases numbered 6, after V lost 6 bases and J lost 6 bases. The chain's CDR3 is CASRRTSASNEQFF. CDR3 sequence (DNA): TGTGCCAGCAGACGGACTAGCGCTTCCAATGAGCAGTTCTTC. The entire variable domain, with the rest obtained from reference TRBV7-3 and TRBJ2-1, is as follows: GAGVSQTPSNKVTEKGKYVELRCDPISGHTALYWYRQSLGQGPEFLIYFQGTGAADDSGLPNDRFFAVRPEGSVSTLKIQRTERGDSAVYLCASRRTSASNEQFFGPGTRLTVL.